Listed below are T cell receptor beta chains from one sample, sequenced in a study of blood T cell repertoires in COVID-19. Clones were sequenced by immunoSEQ multiplex PCR, and TCRdb holds only the in-frame ones, with some missing. The sample consists of more than 200,000 clones, 70% to 90% of them appearing once. Sequencing was carried out using peripheral blood. These receptors originate from a woman aged 55-69 years with COVID-19, enrolled during active disease. CDR3s include the opening cysteine and the closing phenylalanine or tryptophan. The D gene is left open where the match is weak. Not every row has a clone size; where given, it reads once, few, many or a size class.

TRBJ1-1 | TRBV30 | few | - | CAWKRAVTEAFF | TGTGCCTGGAAGAGGGCGGTCACTGAAGCTTTCTTT
TRBJ2-3 | TRBV19 | - | - | CASSIGGRVTDTQYF | TGTGCCAGTAGTATCGGGGGGCGAGTCACAGATACGCAGTATTTT
TRBJ2-1 | TRBV7-6 | few | - | CASSYPYTQGPEQFF | TGTGCCAGCAGCTACCCTTATACGCAGGGGCCTGAGCAGTTCTTC
TRBJ1-3 | TRBV9 | - | - | CASSQQIFETGNTIYF | TGTGCCAGCAGCCAACAGATTTTTGAGACTGGAAACACCATATATTTT
TRBJ1-5 | TRBV19 | - | - | CATRQDHNQPQHF | TGTGCCACCAGACAGGACCACAATCAGCCCCAGCATTTT
TRBJ2-7 | TRBV3-1/TRBV3-2 | - | TRBD2 | CASSQGLAGGVYEQYF | TGTGCCAGCAGCCAAGGACTAGCGGGAGGTGTCTACGAGCAGTACTTC
TRBJ2-3 | TRBV28 | - | - | CASSSRSTSTDTQYF | TGTGCCAGCAGTTCTAGGTCGACTAGCACAGATACGCAGTATTTT
TRBJ2-7 | TRBV11-1 | - | - | CASTRDPSYEQYF | TGTGCCAGCACCCGCGATCCATCCTACGAGCAGTACTTC
TRBJ1-5 | TRBV2 | - | TRBD1 | CASSFDREGQPQHF | TGTGCCAGCAGTTTTGACAGGGAAGGTCAGCCCCAGCATTTT
TRBJ2-3 | TRBV7-9 | - | TRBD1 | CASSSGIAGTGSTDTQYF | TGTGCCAGCAGCTCGGGTATCGCCGGGACAGGGAGCACAGATACGCAGTATTTT
TRBJ1-5 | TRBV10-2 | once | TRBD1 | CASSPGQANQPQHF | TGCGCCAGCAGTCCTGGACAGGCTAATCAGCCCCAGCATTTT
TRBJ1-3 | TRBV25-1 | - | - | CASSEYRGAGNTIYF | TGTGCCAGCAGTGAATATCGGGGTGCCGGAAACACCATATATTTT
TRBJ2-5 | TRBV18 | - | TRBD2 | CASSLESGRGGEETQYF | TGTGCCAGCTCCCTCGAGAGCGGGAGAGGAGGCGAGGAGACCCAGTACTTC
TRBJ1-2 | TRBV6-2/TRBV6-3 | - | TRBD1 | CASSLSGTGALVGYTF | TGTGCCAGCAGTTTGTCCGGGACAGGGGCCCTGGTCGGCTACACCTTC
TRBJ1-5 | TRBV18 | - | TRBD1 | CASSLDRGSNQPQHF | TGTGCCAGCTCACTGGACAGGGGAAGCAATCAGCCCCAGCATTTT
TRBJ1-4 | TRBV29-1 | - | - | CSVLPDGRANEKLFF | TGCAGCGTCCTCCCCGACGGGCGGGCTAATGAAAAACTGTTTTTT
TRBJ1-1 | TRBV19 | - | - | CASSISDWPRTEAFF | TGTGCCAGTAGTATAAGTGACTGGCCTAGGACTGAAGCTTTCTTT
TRBJ1-6 | TRBV4-2 | - | - | CASSQVGGNSPLHF | TGTGCCAGCAGCCAGGTAGGGGGTAATTCACCCCTCCACTTT
TRBJ2-1 | TRBV11-2 | - | - | CASRRDRPYNEQFF | TGTGCCAGCAGGCGGGACAGACCTTACAATGAGCAGTTCTTC
TRBJ2-6 | TRBV11-3 | - | TRBD1 | CASSPGQGVNGANVLTF | TGTGCCAGCAGCCCGGGACAGGGAGTGAATGGGGCCAACGTCCTGACTTTC
TRBJ1-6 | TRBV3-1/TRBV3-2 | - | TRBD1 | CASSQDHRGQGSPLHF | TGTGCCAGCAGCCAAGACCACAGGGGGCAGGGTTCACCCCTCCACTTT
TRBJ2-5 | TRBV7-8 | - | TRBD1 | CASRPRTGGQGTQYF | TGTGCCAGCAGACCACGGACAGGGGGCCAGGGGACCCAGTACTTC
TRBJ1-3 | TRBV30 | - | - | CAWSTPDRISGNTIYF | TGTGCCTGGAGTACCCCTGACAGAATCTCTGGAAACACCATATATTTT
TRBJ2-3 | TRBV9 | - | TRBD2 | CASSIQTGLRTDTQYF | TGTGCCAGCAGCATCCAAACGGGACTAAGGACAGATACGCAGTATTTT
TRBJ1-4 | TRBV15 | few | TRBD1 | CATSRGTGSNEKLFF | TGTGCCACCAGCAGAGGGACAGGGTCAAATGAAAAACTGTTTTTT
TRBJ2-7 | TRBV4-2 | - | - | CASSQDPGGTYEQYF | TGTGCCAGCAGCCAAGATCCGGGCGGGACCTACGAGCAGTACTTC
TRBJ1-2 | TRBV5-5 | once | TRBD1 | CASSPGQGAPWYGYTF | TGTGCCAGCAGTCCGGGACAGGGGGCGCCGTGGTATGGCTACACCTTC
TRBJ1-2 | TRBV5-1 | - | TRBD1 | CASSLGQGGPQGGYTF | TGCGCCAGCAGCTTGGGCCAGGGGGGACCACAGGGTGGCTACACCTTC
TRBJ1-2 | TRBV7-9 | - | TRBD1 | CASSRTGVGYGYTF | TGTGCCAGCAGCAGGACAGGGGTTGGATATGGCTACACCTTC
TRBJ2-7 | TRBV2 | many | - | CASSEGGLSYEQYF | TGTGCCAGCAGTGAGGGGGGATTGTCCTACGAGCAGTACTTC
TRBJ1-2 | TRBV6-5 | - | - | CASSYSAGNYGYTF | TGTGCCAGCAGTTACTCCGCGGGAAACTATGGCTACACCTTC
TRBJ1-4 | TRBV9 | - | - | CASSAHLGRTTNEKLFF | TGTGCCAGCAGCGCCCACCTAGGGAGGACAACTAATGAAAAACTGTTTTTT
TRBJ1-1 | TRBV2 | - | TRBD1 | CAISPQGVAFF | TGTGCCATATCCCCACAGGGGGTAGCTTTCTTT
TRBJ2-2 | TRBV19 | - | TRBD2 | CASSILRTSGRPGTGELFF | TGTGCCAGTAGTATACTAAGGACTAGCGGGAGGCCGGGCACCGGGGAGCTGTTTTTT
TRBJ2-1 | TRBV20-1 | once | - | CSAKLLREQFF | TGCAGTGCTAAACTGCTCCGTGAGCAGTTCTTC
TRBJ1-1 | TRBV7-9 | - | - | CASSLQGNTEAFF | TGTGCCAGCAGCTTACAGGGGAACACTGAAGCTTTCTTT
TRBJ2-1 | TRBV30 | - | TRBD2 | CAWSVTSGITEQFF | TGTGCCTGGAGTGTGACTAGCGGGATCACTGAGCAGTTCTTC
TRBJ1-5 | TRBV6-5 | - | - | CASSSGWGPQPQHF | TGTGCCAGCAGTAGTGGTTGGGGGCCCCAGCCCCAGCATTTT
TRBJ1-1 | TRBV20-1 | - | TRBD1 | CSAGTGSRAFF | TGCAGTGCTGGGACAGGGAGTCGAGCTTTCTTT
TRBJ2-1 | TRBV28 | - | - | CASRDSGDNEQFF | TGTGCCAGCAGGGACTCAGGGGACAATGAGCAGTTCTTC
TRBJ2-3 | TRBV11-2 | - | - | CASSLEGARADTQYF | TGTGCCAGCAGCTTAGAGGGGGCGCGCGCAGATACGCAGTATTTT
TRBJ2-7 | TRBV28 | - | TRBD1 | CASTGTGDFHEQYF | TGTGCCAGCACCGGGACAGGAGACTTCCACGAGCAGTACTTC
TRBJ1-2 | TRBV28 | - | - | CASSLGEIYGYTF | TGTGCCAGCAGTTTAGGGGAGATCTATGGCTACACCTTC
TRBJ1-1 | TRBV15 | - | - | CATSRDRRASNEAFF | TGTGCCACCAGCAGAGATAGGAGGGCGTCGAATGAAGCTTTCTTT
TRBJ2-5 | TRBV11-3 | - | TRBD1 | CASSPRTGGAETQYF | TGTGCCAGCAGCCCAAGGACAGGGGGCGCAGAGACCCAGTACTTC
TRBJ2-3 | TRBV4-3 | once | TRBD2 | CASSFRLAGVEDTQYF | TGCGCCAGCAGCTTTCGACTAGCGGGAGTGGAAGATACGCAGTATTTT
TRBJ1-2 | TRBV2 | - | TRBD1 | CASRGQSNYGYTF | TGTGCCAGCAGGGGACAGTCAAACTATGGCTACACCTTC
TRBJ1-2 | TRBV5-1 | - | - | CASSRIPGNYGYTF | TGCGCCAGCAGTAGAATTCCCGGTAACTATGGCTACACCTTC
TRBJ2-1 | TRBV29-1 | once | - | CSVQAGSNEQFF | TGCAGCGTTCAGGCGGGCAGCAATGAGCAGTTCTTC